The 16 T cell receptor beta chains in this list originate from one sample, sequenced in a study of shared clonotypes between healthy human individuals. The protocol was immunoSEQ multiplex PCR, while the TCRdb copy is restricted to in-frame clones and leaves out a portion. The sample includes some 1.5 million clones, approximately 98% seen only once; the top ten take 0.45%. Sample: naive CD4+ T cells sorted from blood. Documented subset: CD45RA+ positively selected. The receptors here all came from a man in his thirties or forties in good health.

The chain couples TRBV28 to TRBJ1-1; D unresolved. The germline V gene has CDR1 MDHEN and CDR2 SYDVKM. V lost 6 bases and J lost 9, with 14 bases in between. CDR3 size: 12 residues. This CDR3 is CASSPPMGKAFF. Here the CDR3 DNA reads TGTGCCAGCAGCCCCCCGATGGGGAAAGCTTTCTTT. Full variable domain (rest looked up from reference TRBV28 and TRBJ1-1): DVKVTQSSRYLVKRTGEKVFLECVQDMDHENMFWYRQDPGLGLRLIYFSYDVKMKEKGDIPEGYSVSREKKERFSLILESASTNQTSMYLCASSPPMGKAFFGQGTRLTVV.

V is TRBV11-2 and J is TRBJ2-7; 9 bases agree with TRBD1. The CDR3 extends over 15 amino acids. V gave up 8 bases and J gave up 0 bases; unmatched junction bases: 8. Germline CDR1 and CDR2: SGHAT and FQNNGV. The CDR3 nucleotides read TGTGCCAGCGCCCGCTCGGGACAGGGCTCCTACGAGCAGTACTTC. It codes for CASARSGQGSYEQYF.

With regard to this clone: Other DNA sequences within the sample encode an identical CDR3. The chain couples TRBV9 to TRBJ2-1, with D perhaps matching TRBD2 (6 bases). The germline V and J ends were trimmed by 2 bases and 7 bases, with 13 bases remaining between them. The germline V gene encodes CDR1 SGDLS and CDR2 YYNGEE. CDR3 length equals 14 residues. The chain's CDR3 is CASSVGGALNEQFF. CDR3 DNA: TGTGCCAGCAGCGTCGGGGGAGCGTTGAATGAGCAGTTCTTC.

This chain joins TRBV7-9 and TRBJ2-1, with D possibly matching TRBD2 (6 bases). CDR1 is SEHNR, CDR2 FQNEAQ, per germline (reference sequence). Trimming left V 7 bases short and J 1 base short, with 14 bases between. The CDR3 has 15 residues. CDR3 coding DNA: TGTGCCAGCAACACCGGGGACTCGTCCTACAATGAGCAGTTCTTC. Its translation is CASNTGDSSYNEQFF. Complete variable domain (other parts from reference TRBV7-9 and TRBJ2-1): DTGVSQNPRHKITKRGQNVTFRCDPISEHNRLYWYRQTLGQGPEFLTYFQNEAQLEKSRLLSDRFSAERPKGSFSTLEIQRTEQGDSAMYLCASNTGDSSYNEQFFGPGTRLTVL.

The V call is TRBV18, the J call TRBJ2-7; 9 nucleotides match TRBD2. Germline lookup yields CDR1 KGHSH and CDR2 LQKENI. The CDR3 runs to 15 residues. Trimming cost V 3 bases and J 5 bases; bases outside gene matches: 8. The chain's CDR3 is CASSPYPGLADEQYF. The CDR3 nucleotides are TGTGCCAGCTCACCTTATCCGGGACTAGCTGACGAGCAGTACTTC.

The V call is TRBV18, the J call TRBJ2-7; possibly TRBD1 for D (5 bases). CDR3 size: 12 residues. CDR1 is KGHSH and CDR2 is LQKENI in the germline V gene. Between the trimmed V and J ends, which lost 10 bases and 1 base, there was a span of 11 bases. As DNA, the CDR3 is TGTGCCACCCATGACAGATCCTACGAGCAGTACTTC. This encodes CATHDRSYEQYF.

V is TRBV10-2 and J is TRBJ2-1; 8 bases match TRBD2. The trim removed 5 bases at V and 10 bases at J, leaving 16 bases unmatched. CDR3 length equals 16 residues. Germline CDR1 and CDR2: WSHSY and SAAADI. CDR3 sequence reads: CASSPRTSSSPREQFF. CDR3 bases: TGCGCCAGCAGTCCCAGGACTAGCTCTAGCCCACGGGAGCAGTTCTTC.

V and J are TRBV18 and TRBJ2-1; 9 nucleotides line up with TRBD2. V trimming: 5 bases; J trimming: 7 bases; junction bases outside the gene matches: 12. The V gene's germline CDR1 is KGHSH and CDR2 LQKENI. This CDR3 is 16 amino acids long. CDR3 coding DNA: TGTGCCAGCTCAGCCTCCCCGGGACTAGCCTCGAATGAGCAGTTCTTC. Amino acids: CASSASPGLASNEQFF.

The chain is built from TRBV5-1 and TRBJ2-5, with 8 bases matching TRBD1. Germline V lookup: CDR1 SGHRS, CDR2 YFSETQ. This CDR3 has 17 amino acids. V gave up 7 bases and J gave up 3 bases; unmatched junction bases: 17. The CDR3 is CASSKGGAGGPEETQYF. The DNA for the CDR3 is TGCGCCAGCTCCAAAGGCGGGGCAGGGGGCCCCGAAGAGACCCAGTACTTC.

The rearrangement joins TRBV14 to TRBJ2-6, with 10 bases fitting TRBD1. V lost 3 bases to trimming and J lost 4 bases; unmatched junction nucleotides: 9. Germline V lookup: CDR1 SGHDN, CDR2 FVKESK. There are 18 residues in the CDR3. The chain's CDR3 is CASSQTRTGGYGANVLTF. For the CDR3, the DNA is TGTGCCAGCAGCCAGACCAGGACAGGGGGTTACGGGGCCAACGTCCTGACTTTC. Full variable domain (remainder filled in from reference TRBV14 and TRBJ2-6): EAGVTQFPSHSVIEKGQTVTLRCDPISGHDNLYWYRRVMGKEIKFLLHFVKESKQDESGMPNNRFLAERTGGTYSTLKVQPAELEDSGVYFCASSQTRTGGYGANVLTFGAGSRLTVL.

The genes are TRBV14 and TRBJ2-6, with unresolved D. The CDR3 has 14 amino acids. Germline loops: CDR1 SGHDN, CDR2 FVKESK. Trimming removed 4 bases from V and 5 bases from J, with 9 bases in between. Here the CDR3 DNA reads TGTGCCAGCAGCCTCGCAGACTGGGCCAACGTCCTGACTTTC. Its protein is CASSLADWANVLTF.

This chain links TRBV2 with TRBJ2-7, with TRBD1 identical over 10 bases. Germline V lookup: CDR1 SNHLY, CDR2 FYNNEI. With V trimmed by 5 bases and J by 3 bases, 4 bases remained unmatched. This CDR3 has 14 residues. CDR3 DNA: TGTGCCAGCAGTAAGGACAGGGGGGACTACGAGCAGTACTTC. Amino acids: CASSKDRGDYEQYF.

The V and J genes are TRBV28 and TRBJ2-5; 8 nucleotides match TRBD1. The V and J ends lost 6 bases and 6 bases, in that order; junction bases with no gene match: 9. The CDR3 loop spans 14 amino acids. Germline CDR1 reads MDHEN; CDR2 reads SYDVKM. The DNA of the CDR3 is TGTGCCAGCAGGCCTCAGGGGGCGTTAAAGACCCAGTACTTC. It specifies CASRPQGALKTQYF. The full variable domain, its missing parts supplied by reference TRBV28 and TRBJ2-5, is DVKVTQSSRYLVKRTGEKVFLECVQDMDHENMFWYRQDPGLGLRLIYFSYDVKMKEKGDIPEGYSVSREKKERFSLILESASTNQTSMYLCASRPQGALKTQYFGPGTRLLVL.

V is TRBV15 and J is TRBJ1-1, with 7 bases that match TRBD1. The V segment lost 4 bases and the J segment 4 bases; nucleotides outside the gene matches: 6. The CDR3 runs to 14 residues. The germline CDR1 and CDR2 sequences are LNHNV and YYDKDF (reference sequence). As DNA, the CDR3 is TGTGCCACCAGCACGTACAGGGGCGTCACTGAAGCTTTCTTT. Amino acids: CATSTYRGVTEAFF.

Of note for this clone: Other DNA sequences of this sample code for an identical CDR3. This chain connects TRBV7-9 to TRBJ2-1; maybe TRBD2 (5 bases). This CDR3 spans 13 amino acids. The V gene lost 5 bases and the J gene lost 4 bases, with 9 bases spanning the gap. Germline CDR1 and CDR2: SEHNR and FQNEAQ (reference sequence). This chain's CDR3 is CASSEGTYNEQFF. The CDR3 DNA sequence: TGTGCCAGCAGCGAGGGTACGTACAATGAGCAGTTCTTC.

This chain connects TRBV19 to TRBJ2-7; D tentatively fits TRBD1 or TRBD2 (5 bases each). Trimming cost V 5 bases and J 3 bases, with 14 bases left between them. Germline CDR1 is LNHDA and CDR2 is SQIVND (reference sequence). The CDR3 sequence is 14 residues long. The CDR3 nucleotides are TGTGCCAGTAGTGCAAGTGGGACCATCTACGAGCAGTACTTC. Translation: CASSASGTIYEQYF.